These 24 T cell receptor beta chains originate from one sample sequenced in a study of T-cell memory formation after mild COVID-19. Each CDR3 protein is one row after TCRdb ran MiXCR on the 5' RACE reads. The sample carries about 170,000 distinct CDR3 sequences, over 10% recorded once. Sequenced input: PBMCs or a T cell subset sorted from them (not recorded which). The receptors were sampled from a young man who had mild COVID-19 (a few samples of this study predate the infection). Cell type and time point are not known.

This clonotype has a handful of counts. This chain connects TRBV19 to TRBJ1-5; 7 bases are shared with TRBD1. Germline assignment: CDR1 LNHDA and CDR2 SQIVND (reference sequence). The CDR3 has 14 residues. With V trimmed by 5 bases and J by 6 bases, 7 bases remained unmatched. The CDR3 reads CASSQDRAVQPQHF. The CDR3 DNA reads TGTGCCAGTAGTCAAGACAGGGCTGTTCAGCCCCAGCATTTT.

This clonotype was seen a handful of times. The chain recombines TRBV7-3 with TRBJ2-1; 10 bases match TRBD2. There are 15 residues in the CDR3. J gave up 7 bases and V 5 bases, and 8 bases lay outside the gene matches. Germline V gene lookup returns CDR1 SGHTA and CDR2 FQGTGA. Here the CDR3 DNA reads TGTGCCAGCAGCCCCCCGGGACTAGCGATAAATGAGCAGTTCTTC. Translated: CASSPPGLAINEQFF.

V is TRBV7-9 and J is TRBJ1-4; possibly TRBD1 for D (5 bases). Looked up from germline, CDR1 is SEHNR and CDR2 is FQNEAQ (reference sequence). V gave up 3 bases and J gave up 1 base, with 18 bases separating them. The CDR3 totals 18 residues. Written as DNA, the CDR3 is TGTGCCAGCAGCTTTCCTCGTGGGGGGGAAATAACTAATGAAAAACTGTTTTTT. Protein: CASSFPRGGEITNEKLFF.

This rearrangement joins TRBV15 to TRBJ1-6; no clear D gene. Trimming pared 2 bases from V and 5 bases from J, leaving 16 bases between. This CDR3 has 17 amino acids. Germline CDR1 LNHNV, CDR2 YYDKDF (reference sequence). The CDR3, as DNA: TGTGCCACCAGCAGACCTCACGCGTCGTGGGATAATTCACCCCTCCACTTT. Protein: CATSRPHASWDNSPLHF.

The chain joins TRBV7-2 to TRBJ1-5, with D tentatively TRBD1 (5 bases). The CDR3 sequence is 15 residues long. V gave up 5 bases and J gave up 4 bases, with 15 bases separating them. Germline-derived CDR1 and CDR2 are SGHTA and FQGNSA. This CDR3 is CASSAPGRRNQPQHF. Written as DNA, the CDR3 is TGTGCCAGCAGCGCCCCGGGACGGAGAAATCAGCCCCAGCATTTT.

This clonotype has more than one count but fewer than ten. Here the CDR3 DNA reads TGTGCCAGCAGTTCCCAAGGGCCAGAGCAGTACGTC. Protein product: CASSSQGPEQYV. The V call is TRBV28, the J call TRBJ2-7, with unresolved D. CDR3 length: 12 residues. CDR1 and CDR2 (germline): MDHEN, SYDVKM. Trimming left V 4 bases short and J 7 bases short, with 11 bases between.

This clonotype was picked up many times. V and J are TRBV7-2 and TRBJ2-6, with a weak D call TRBD2 (6 bases). The germline gives CDR1 SGHTA, CDR2 FQGNSA. Deletions cut 1 base from V and 6 bases from J, with 16 bases between. The CDR3 loop spans 17 amino acids. The CDR3 DNA sequence: TGTGCCAGCAGCTTAGGTGGGGACTGGGAAACGGCCAACGTCCTGACTTTC. It yields the protein CASSLGGDWETANVLTF.

This clonotype was seen only a few times. The gene calls are TRBV6-1 and TRBJ2-6; a possible D gene is TRBD1 (6 bases). Looked up from germline, CDR1 is MNHNS and CDR2 is SASEGT. The CDR3 length is 17 residues. With 4 bases removed from V and 3 bases from J, the gap between germline ends came to 16 bases. The CDR3 bases are TGTGCCAGCAGTGGTCCAGGGGCAGGGAGTGGGGCCAACGTCCTGACTTTC. It yields the protein CASSGPGAGSGANVLTF.

This clonotype was picked up a small number of times. The chain joins TRBV7-2 to TRBJ2-5, with 11 nucleotides matching TRBD2. CDR1 is SGHTA, CDR2 FQGNSA, per germline. CDR3 length: 17 amino acids. The junction had 10 bases not matched to a gene; V was cut back by 5 bases and J by 2 bases. Written as DNA, the CDR3 is TGTGCCAGCAGCCCCCGACTAGCGGGGCGACCGCAAGAGACCCAGTACTTC. Its translation is CASSPRLAGRPQETQYF.

The CDR3 bases are TGTGCCAGCAGTTACGAAAGGTTAGCCGTTCGAAACATTCAGTACTTC. Translating gives CASSYERLAVRNIQYF. The chain carries TRBV6-2 or TRBV6-3 and TRBJ2-4; D unclear. The germline CDR1 and CDR2 sequences are MNHEY and SVGEGT. This CDR3 comprises 16 residues. V dropped 2 bases and J dropped 6 bases, with 17 bases sitting between them.

This chain connects TRBV7-3 to TRBJ2-1, with unresolved D. CDR3 length: 15 amino acids. V lost 5 bases and J 2 bases, leaving 13 bases between the germline ends. Germline values: CDR1 SGHTA, CDR2 FQGTGA. The CDR3 region has the DNA TGTGCCAGCAGCCCCGGCCCGGTCCCCTACAATGAGCAGTTCTTC. Translation: CASSPGPVPYNEQFF.

V is TRBV15 and J is TRBJ2-5; 8 bases line up with TRBD1. V gave up 4 bases and J gave up 4 bases; unmatched junction bases: 11. Germline V lookup: CDR1 LNHNV, CDR2 YYDKDF (reference sequence). The CDR3 is made up of 16 amino acids. CDR3: CATSTSGGSEGETQYF. DNA of the CDR3: TGTGCCACCAGCACCTCAGGGGGCTCGGAGGGAGAGACCCAGTACTTC. The variable domain in full, completed from reference TRBV15 and TRBJ2-5, reads DAMVIQNPRYQVTQFGKPVTLSCSQTLNHNVMYWYQQKSSQAPKLLFHYYDKDFNNEADTPDNFQSRRPNTSFCFLDIRSPGLGDTAMYLCATSTSGGSEGETQYFGPGTRLLVL.

The sample holds a few counts of this clonotype. The V gene is TRBV30, the J gene TRBJ1-5; perhaps TRBD1 as D (5 bases). This CDR3 is 14 amino acids long. Trimming left V 4 bases short and J 4 bases short, with 14 bases between. Germline V gives CDR1 GTSNPN, CDR2 SVGIG (reference sequence). CDR3 sequence reads: CAWTKGNRNQPQHF. The CDR3 DNA is TGTGCCTGGACCAAGGGGAACCGGAATCAGCCCCAGCATTTT. The full variable domain, rest sourced from reference TRBV30 and TRBJ1-5, is SQTIHQWPATLVQPVGSPLSLECTVEGTSNPNLYWYRQAAGRGLQLLFYSVGIGQISSEVPQNLSASRPQDRQFILSSKKLLLSDSGFYLCAWTKGNRNQPQHFGDGTRLSIL.

In its sample, this clonotype was seen a few times. The rearrangement links TRBV5-1 to TRBJ1-3; D remains unclear. This CDR3 comprises 14 residues. Germline V gene lookup returns CDR1 SGHRS and CDR2 YFSETQ. V was pared by 0 bases and J by 0 bases, with 4 bases between. For the CDR3, the DNA is TGCGCCAGCAGCTTGGTAGGCTCTGGAAACACCATATATTTT. It yields the protein CASSLVGSGNTIYF.

This clonotype showed up many times. The chain recombines TRBV7-2 with TRBJ1-2; a possible D gene is TRBD1 (6 bases). The V gene's germline CDR1 is SGHTA and CDR2 FQGNSA. The CDR3 length is 14 residues. Trimming took off 7 bases at V and 1 base at J, with 13 bases between the two ends. CDR3 bases: TGTGCCAGCACCCAAATGGACAGTAACTATGGCTACACCTTC. Encoded protein: CASTQMDSNYGYTF. The complete variable domain, with remaining parts taken from reference TRBV7-2 and TRBJ1-2, reads GAGVSQSPSNKVTEKGKDVELRCDPISGHTALYWYRQSLGQGLEFLIYFQGNSAPDKSGLPSDRFSAERTGGSVSTLTIQRTQQEDSAVYLCASTQMDSNYGYTFGSGTRLTVV.

In its sample, this clonotype was seen many times. For the CDR3, the DNA is TGTGCCAGCAGCTTAGTTACAGGGGAAAACTATGGCTACACCTTC. Translated, it gives CASSLVTGENYGYTF. V is TRBV7-2 and J is TRBJ1-2, with TRBD1 matching 7 bases. The germline V gene encodes CDR1 SGHTA and CDR2 FQGNSA. V shed 1 base, J shed 2 bases, and the junction held 4 bases outside the gene matches. The CDR3 is 15 amino acids.

The V and J genes are TRBV6-2 or TRBV6-3 and TRBJ2-7; the match to TRBD1 covers 8 bases. Germline values: CDR1 MNHEY, CDR2 SVGEGT. V lost 7 bases to trimming and J lost 6 bases; unmatched junction nucleotides: 11. CDR3 length equals 14 residues. CDR3 amino acids: CASKEPGGFREQYF. CDR3 DNA sequence: TGTGCCAGCAAAGAACCAGGGGGCTTCCGCGAGCAGTACTTC.

CDR3: CASTRAGSSYEQYF. The CDR3 DNA reads as TGTGCCAGCACCCGGGCGGGGAGCTCCTACGAGCAGTACTTC. The chain uses TRBV3-1 and TRBJ2-7; possible D gene TRBD2, 6 bases. The CDR3 extends over 14 amino acids. Per the germline V gene, CDR1 is LGHDT and CDR2 is YNNKEL (reference sequence). Trimming pared 7 bases from V and 0 bases from J, leaving 13 bases between.

This clonotype has more than one count but fewer than ten. The rearrangement links TRBV6-6 to TRBJ1-2, with 7 nucleotides matching TRBD1. Germline CDR1 is MNHNY and CDR2 is SVGAGI (reference sequence). With V trimmed by 6 bases and J by 4 bases, 8 bases remained unmatched. The CDR3 length is 14 residues. The DNA for the CDR3 is TGTGCCAGCAGAAAGCAGGACAGGCCCTATGGCTACACCTTC. This sequence encodes CASRKQDRPYGYTF.

This clonotype was seen a handful of times. A read error may account for a junction end that differs from germline. The chain combines TRBV7-7 with TRBJ2-1; 7 nucleotides align to TRBD1. Germline V gene data show CDR1 as SSHAT and CDR2 as FNYEAQ (reference sequence). This CDR3 region has 18 residues. CDR3 protein: CASSPTGIRWTGDNEQFF. The CDR3 bases are TGTGCTAGCAGCCCTACGGGGATTCGGTGGACAGGAGACAATGAGCAGTTCTTC.

V gene TRBV6-6 combines with J gene TRBJ2-1, with 14 bases identical to TRBD2. CDR3 length: 15 residues. V trimming: 2 bases; J trimming: 7 bases; junction bases outside the gene matches: 1. CDR1 is MNHNY and CDR2 is SVGAGI in the germline V gene (reference sequence). The CDR3 region is CASSYGTSGGNEQFF. The CDR3 bases are TGTGCCAGCAGTTACGGGACTAGCGGGGGTAATGAGCAGTTCTTC.

This clonotype has just a few counts. The chain has TRBV20-1 and TRBJ1-1; the match to TRBD1 covers 8 bases. The germline V gene has CDR1 DFQATT and CDR2 SNEGSKA (reference sequence). V lost 6 bases, J lost 0 bases, and 6 bases stayed unmatched. This CDR3 has 14 residues. DNA of the CDR3: TGCAGTGCGCTCCCGGGACAGGTGAACACTGAAGCTTTCTTT. Its translation is CSALPGQVNTEAFF.

This clonotype has ten or more counts. The chain has TRBV5-1 and TRBJ2-3; perhaps TRBD1 as D (5 bases). CDR3 size: 14 residues. V gave up 0 bases and J gave up 2 bases, with 7 bases separating them. Germline V gene lookup returns CDR1 SGHRS and CDR2 YFSETQ. CDR3 region: CASSLGGFTDTQYF. CDR3 nucleotides: TGCGCCAGCAGCTTGGGGGGCTTCACAGATACGCAGTATTTT.

This clonotype has only a few counts. The V call is TRBV7-3, the J call TRBJ2-1, with 10 positions matching TRBD2. The ends lost 5 bases at V and 8 bases at J; junction bases unmatched: 6. This CDR3 spans 14 amino acids. The V gene's germline CDR1 is SGHTA and CDR2 FQGTGA. Here the CDR3 DNA reads TGTGCCAGCAGCGACCAGCGGGGGGGCCATGAGCAGTTCTTC. Residues: CASSDQRGGHEQFF.